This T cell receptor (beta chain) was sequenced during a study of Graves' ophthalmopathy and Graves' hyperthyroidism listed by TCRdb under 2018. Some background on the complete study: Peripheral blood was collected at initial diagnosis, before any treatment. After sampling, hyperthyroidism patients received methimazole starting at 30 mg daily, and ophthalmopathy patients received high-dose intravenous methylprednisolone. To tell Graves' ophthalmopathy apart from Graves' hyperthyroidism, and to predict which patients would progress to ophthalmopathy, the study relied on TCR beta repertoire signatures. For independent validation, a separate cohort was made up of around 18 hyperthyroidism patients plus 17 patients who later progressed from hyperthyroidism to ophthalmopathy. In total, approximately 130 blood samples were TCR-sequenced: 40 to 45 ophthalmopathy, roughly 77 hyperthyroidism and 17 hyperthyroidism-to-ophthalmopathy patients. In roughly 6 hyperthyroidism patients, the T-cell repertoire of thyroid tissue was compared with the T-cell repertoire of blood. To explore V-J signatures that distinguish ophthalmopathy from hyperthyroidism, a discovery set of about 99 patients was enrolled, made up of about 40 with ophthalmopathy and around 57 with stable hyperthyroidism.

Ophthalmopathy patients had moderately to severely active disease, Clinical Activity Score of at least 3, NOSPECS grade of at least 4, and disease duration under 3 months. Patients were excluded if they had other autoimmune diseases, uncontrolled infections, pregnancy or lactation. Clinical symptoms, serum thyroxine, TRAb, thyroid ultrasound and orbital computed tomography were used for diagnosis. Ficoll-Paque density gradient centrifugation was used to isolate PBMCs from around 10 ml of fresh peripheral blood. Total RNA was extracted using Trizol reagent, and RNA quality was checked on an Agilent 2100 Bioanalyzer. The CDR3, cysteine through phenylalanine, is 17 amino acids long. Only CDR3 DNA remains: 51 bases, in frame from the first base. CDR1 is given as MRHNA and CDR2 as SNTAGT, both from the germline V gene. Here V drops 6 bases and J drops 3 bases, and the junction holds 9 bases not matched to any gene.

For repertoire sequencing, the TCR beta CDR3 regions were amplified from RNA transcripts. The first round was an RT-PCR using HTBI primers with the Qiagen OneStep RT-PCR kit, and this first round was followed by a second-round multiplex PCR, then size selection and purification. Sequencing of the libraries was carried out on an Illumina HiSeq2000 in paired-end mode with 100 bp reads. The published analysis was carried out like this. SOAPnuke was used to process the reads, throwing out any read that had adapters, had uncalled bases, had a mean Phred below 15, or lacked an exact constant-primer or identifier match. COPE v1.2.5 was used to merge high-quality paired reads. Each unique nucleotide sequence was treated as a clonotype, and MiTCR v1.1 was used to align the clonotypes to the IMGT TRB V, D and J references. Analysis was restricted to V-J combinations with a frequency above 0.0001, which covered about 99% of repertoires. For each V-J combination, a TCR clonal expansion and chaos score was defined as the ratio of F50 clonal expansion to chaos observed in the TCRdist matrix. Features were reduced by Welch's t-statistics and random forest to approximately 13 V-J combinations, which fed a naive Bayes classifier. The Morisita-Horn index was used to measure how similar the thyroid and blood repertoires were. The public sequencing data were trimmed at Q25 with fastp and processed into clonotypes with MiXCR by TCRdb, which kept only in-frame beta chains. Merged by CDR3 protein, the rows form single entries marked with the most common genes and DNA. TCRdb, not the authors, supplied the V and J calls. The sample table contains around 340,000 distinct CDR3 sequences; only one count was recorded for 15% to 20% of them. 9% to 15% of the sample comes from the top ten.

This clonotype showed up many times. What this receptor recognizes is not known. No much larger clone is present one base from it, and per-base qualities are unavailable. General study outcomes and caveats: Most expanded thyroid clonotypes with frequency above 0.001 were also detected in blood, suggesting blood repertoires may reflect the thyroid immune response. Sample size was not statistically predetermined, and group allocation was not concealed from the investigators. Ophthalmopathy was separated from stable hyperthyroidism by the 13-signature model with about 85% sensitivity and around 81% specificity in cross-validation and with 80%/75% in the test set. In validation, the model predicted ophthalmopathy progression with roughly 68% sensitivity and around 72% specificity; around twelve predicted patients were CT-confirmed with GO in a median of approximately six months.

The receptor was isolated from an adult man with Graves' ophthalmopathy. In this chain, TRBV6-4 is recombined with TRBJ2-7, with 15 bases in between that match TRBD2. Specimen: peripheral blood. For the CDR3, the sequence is CASSQGLAGGLFYEQYF. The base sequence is TGTGCCAGCAGCCAGGGACTAGCGGGGGGCCTTTTCTACGAGCAGTACTTC.